Below are 25 T cell receptor beta chains sequenced from a single sample in a study of blood T cell repertoires in COVID-19. Measured with immunoSEQ multiplex PCR; TCRdb has only the in-frame clones, and not every one. Among tens of thousands of clones listed, roughly 82% were seen once. The specimen was peripheral blood. The receptors stem from a woman older than 75 with acute or convalescent COVID-19.

The chain couples TRBV27 to TRBJ1-2; possibly TRBD1 for D (6 bases). There are 15 residues in the CDR3. CDR1 MNHEY and CDR2 SMNVEV come from the germline V gene (reference sequence). Deletions cut 3 bases from V and 5 bases from J, with 16 bases between. The CDR3 DNA sequence: TGTGCCAGCAGTTTGGCGGGGGGCGGCCTTTATGGCTACACCTTC. Translated: CASSLAGGGLYGYTF.

The chain is built from TRBV5-5 and TRBJ1-2; TRBD1 is a possible D gene (5 bases). CDR1 and CDR2 (germline): SGHKS, YYEKEE (reference sequence). Trimming shortened V by 0 bases and J by 6 bases, and 9 bases separated the two germline ends. This CDR3 comprises 13 residues. The CDR3 is CASSLGQFDGYTF. The CDR3 nucleotides are TGTGCCAGCAGCTTGGGACAGTTCGATGGCTACACCTTC.

This rearrangement joins TRBV19 to TRBJ1-2; 9 nucleotides agree with TRBD1. Germline-derived CDR1 and CDR2 are LNHDA and SQIVND (reference sequence). V lost 6 bases to trimming and J lost 7 bases; unmatched junction nucleotides: 15. CDR3 size: 16 residues. In DNA, the CDR3 is TGTGCCAGTAGCCCTGGATGGCGGGGACAGGGACGTGGCTACACCTTC. Translation gives CASSPGWRGQGRGYTF.

CDR3 nucleotide sequence: TGCGCCAGCAGGACCGGGGACAGGTCGTACAATGAGCAGTTCTTC. Amino acids: CASRTGDRSYNEQFF. The chain recombines TRBV5-1 with TRBJ2-1; 8 bases align to TRBD1. CDR1 is SGHRS, CDR2 YFSETQ, per germline. The V and J ends lost 5 bases and 4 bases, in that order; junction bases with no gene match: 8. The CDR3 covers 15 residues. The variable domain in full, completed from reference TRBV5-1 and TRBJ2-1, reads KAGVTQTPRYLIKTRGQQVTLSCSPISGHRSVSWYQQTPGQGLQFLFEYFSETQRNKGNFPGRFSGRQFSNSRSEMNVSTLELGDSALYLCASRTGDRSYNEQFFGPGTRLTVL.

The chain couples TRBV7-2 to TRBJ1-1; D is undetermined. The CDR3 runs 14 residues. With 5 bases removed from V and 4 bases from J, the gap between germline ends came to 14 bases. Germline lookup yields CDR1 SGHTA and CDR2 FQGNSA. CDR3 bases: TGTGCCAGCAGCCCCCATGGGAGTCGCACTGAAGCTTTCTTT. Protein: CASSPHGSRTEAFF. The full variable domain, completed using reference TRBV7-2 and TRBJ1-1, is GAGVSQSPSNKVTEKGKDVELRCDPISGHTALYWYRQSLGQGLEFLIYFQGNSAPDKSGLPSDRFSAERTGGSVSTLTIQRTQQEDSAVYLCASSPHGSRTEAFFGQGTRLTVV.

V usage is TRBV5-1 and J usage is TRBJ1-1, with 10 bases identical to TRBD1. After removal of 1 base from V and 4 bases from J, the junction contained 4 bases not matched to a gene. The CDR3 consists of 15 residues. Germline loops: CDR1 SGHRS, CDR2 YFSETQ. CDR3 protein: CASSLSRTGGTEAFF. In DNA form, the CDR3 reads TGCGCCAGCAGCTTGTCCCGGACAGGGGGCACTGAAGCTTTCTTT.

The chain couples TRBV10-3 to TRBJ1-1, with D maybe TRBD1 (6 bases). The CDR3 has 13 amino acids. The V end was cut by 6 bases, the J end by 7 bases, with 15 bases between. Germline CDR1 is ENHRY and CDR2 is SYGVKD. CDR3 in amino acids: CAIRGGVVSEAFF. CDR3 in DNA: TGTGCCATCAGAGGGGGGGTTGTTAGTGAAGCTTTCTTT.

The chain employs TRBV6-1 and TRBJ2-7, with TRBD2 identical over 12 bases. The CDR3 sequence is 15 residues long. Germline V CDR1 and CDR2: MNHNS, SASEGT. The ends lost 2 bases at V and 4 bases at J; junction bases unmatched: 3. CDR3 sequence reads: CASSEIGLAGYEQYF. CDR3 DNA: TGTGCCAGCAGTGAAATCGGACTAGCGGGATACGAGCAGTACTTC.

The chain recombines TRBV18 with TRBJ1-1; TRBD1 agrees at 8 bases. V was clipped by 6 bases and J by 8 bases; unmatched bases: 2. The CDR3 has 11 amino acids. CDR1 is KGHSH, CDR2 LQKENI, per germline. The CDR3 nucleotides read TGTGCCAGCTCCCGGACAGGGGAAGCTTTCTTT. Amino acids: CASSRTGEAFF.

The V call is TRBV11-2, the J call TRBJ2-2; D remains unclear. CDR3 length equals 11 residues. CDR1 SGHAT and CDR2 FQNNGV come from the germline V gene. Trimming pared 5 bases from V and 10 bases from J, leaving 8 bases between. CDR3 nucleotides: TGTGCCAGCAGCAAAGCAACGGAGCTGTTTTTT. Translation gives CASSKATELFF. Complete variable domain (other parts from reference TRBV11-2 and TRBJ2-2): EAGVAQSPRYKIIEKRQSVAFWCNPISGHATLYWYQQILGQGPKLLIQFQNNGVVDDSQLPKDRFSAERLKGVDSTLKIQPAKLEDSAVYLCASSKATELFFGEGSRLTVL.

The V and J genes are TRBV28 and TRBJ2-4, with 9 bases aligning to TRBD1. CDR1 and CDR2 (germline): MDHEN, SYDVKM. The V gene end was trimmed by 5 bases and the J gene end by 9 bases; junction bases not matched to a gene: 5. CDR3 length equals 13 residues. The CDR3 reads CASSTGTGFIQYF. The CDR3 DNA follows: TGTGCCAGCAGTACCGGGACAGGGTTCATTCAGTACTTC.

This chain joins TRBV6-5 and TRBJ1-2, with TRBD1 identical over 8 bases. Germline V gene lookup returns CDR1 MNHEY and CDR2 SVGAGI. The CDR3 length is 14 residues. V dropped 2 bases and J dropped 6; count of bases not matched to a gene: 5. CDR3 DNA: TGTGCCAGCAGTTACGAGGCAGGGGGCGATGGCTACACCTTC. Residues: CASSYEAGGDGYTF.

The chain links TRBV29-1 to TRBJ2-3, with TRBD1 matching 7 bases. With 7 bases clipped from V and 10 bases from J, the junction kept 8 bases outside the gene matches. The CDR3 has 11 amino acids. The germline V gene has CDR1 SQVTM and CDR2 ANQGSEA. The chain's CDR3 is CSGTSGTAQYF. The CDR3 DNA is TGCAGCGGAACTTCCGGGACAGCGCAGTATTTT.

The chain recombines TRBV5-8 with TRBJ1-6; 8 bases agree with TRBD1. V gave up 0 bases and J gave up 0 bases; unmatched junction bases: 5. The CDR3 is 18 amino acids. The germline gives CDR1 SGHTS, CDR2 YDEGEE. The CDR3 nucleotides are TGTGCCAGCAGCTTGGTAACAGGGGGAAGCTCCTATAATTCACCCCTCCACTTT. Amino acid sequence: CASSLVTGGSSYNSPLHF.

This chain links TRBV5-1 with TRBJ2-1; TRBD2 matches at 8 bases. Germline loops: CDR1 SGHRS, CDR2 YFSETQ. The CDR3 contains 13 residues. V shed 6 bases, J shed 3 bases, and the junction held 2 bases outside the gene matches. DNA for the CDR3: TGCGCCAGCATGGCGGGAGGCTACAATGAGCAGTTCTTC. Translation: CASMAGGYNEQFF.

This chain uses TRBV2 with TRBJ2-1; D remains unclear. The CDR3 consists of 13 residues. Trimming shortened V by 2 bases and J by 5 bases, and 7 bases separated the two germline ends. Germline V CDR1 and CDR2: SNHLY, FYNNEI. CDR3 loop: CASSEWQNNEQFF. CDR3 nucleotides: TGTGCCAGCAGTGAATGGCAGAACAATGAGCAGTTCTTC.

V gene TRBV5-1 combines with J gene TRBJ2-2; tentatively, D is TRBD2 (5 bases). The CDR3 spans 15 residues. Germline V gives CDR1 SGHRS, CDR2 YFSETQ. Deletions cut 4 bases from V and 0 bases from J, with 10 bases between. CDR3 residues: CASSGSATNTGELFF. For the CDR3, the DNA is TGCGCCAGCAGCGGTAGCGCGACGAACACCGGGGAGCTGTTTTTT.

This chain uses TRBV5-1 with TRBJ1-5; 9 bases match TRBD1. V lost 0 bases and J lost 0; bases outside the gene matches: 4. Germline loops: CDR1 SGHRS, CDR2 YFSETQ. CDR3 length: 17 residues. The CDR3 DNA is TGCGCCAGCAGCTTGGGCCTGACAGGGGGTAGCAATCAGCCCCAGCATTTT. It encodes CASSLGLTGGSNQPQHF.

J is TRBJ2-2 and V is TRBV2; the D gene is possibly TRBD2 (6 bases). The CDR3 is 14 residues long. Trimming took 3 bases from V and 4 from J, leaving 9 bases between them. Per the germline V gene, CDR1 is SNHLY and CDR2 is FYNNEI. The CDR3, as DNA: TGTGCCAGCAGTGATGGGGGGTTCACCGGGGAGCTGTTTTTT. Amino acids: CASSDGGFTGELFF.

The chain combines TRBV20-1 with TRBJ2-3; D gene ambiguous. This CDR3 comprises 10 residues. Germline CDR1 is DFQATT and CDR2 is SNEGSKA (reference sequence). Trimming removed 7 bases from V and 5 bases from J, with 7 bases in between. In nucleotides, the CDR3 is TGCAGTGTCCGAGGAGATACGCAGTATTTT. This encodes CSVRGDTQYF.

V and J are TRBV6-5 and TRBJ2-7; no reliable D call. V lost 2 bases, J lost 3 bases, and 8 bases lay in between. This CDR3 is 13 amino acids long. Germline assignment: CDR1 MNHEY and CDR2 SVGAGI. The CDR3: CASSYGAIYEQYF. The CDR3 DNA follows: TGTGCCAGCAGTTACGGAGCCATCTACGAGCAGTACTTC.

The CDR3 loop reads CASSSRLAGGNEQFF. In nucleotides, the CDR3 is TGTGCCAGCAGCTCCCGACTAGCGGGGGGAAATGAGCAGTTCTTC. V gene TRBV7-2 combines with J gene TRBJ2-1, with 13 bases aligning to TRBD2. Germline assignment: CDR1 SGHTA and CDR2 FQGNSA. The ends lost 4 bases at V and 7 bases at J; junction bases unmatched: 4. The CDR3 is made up of 15 amino acids.

The chain links TRBV6-6 to TRBJ2-7, with 10 bases aligning to TRBD1. V gave up 1 base and J gave up 5 bases; unmatched junction bases: 5. CDR1 and CDR2 (germline): MNHNY, SVGAGI (reference sequence). The CDR3 runs to 15 residues. In DNA, the CDR3 is TGTGCCAGCAGTTACTACGACAGGGGGCTCGACGAGCAGTACTTC. Its translation is CASSYYDRGLDEQYF.

This chain links TRBV5-5 with TRBJ2-2; 10 bases agree with TRBD2. The CDR3 loop spans 15 amino acids. The junction had 5 bases not matched to a gene; V was cut back by 2 bases and J by 7 bases. Germline CDR1 and CDR2: SGHKS and YYEKEE (reference sequence). The CDR3, as DNA: TGTGCCAGCAGCTTCAGCGGGAGGGCCGGCGGGGAGCTGTTTTTT. Translation gives CASSFSGRAGGELFF. The whole variable domain, filled in from reference TRBV5-5 and TRBJ2-2, reads DAGVTQSPTHLIKTRGQQVTLRCSPISGHKSVSWYQQVLGQGPQFIFQYYEKEERGRGNFPDRFSARQFPNYSSELNVNALLLGDSALYLCASSFSGRAGGELFFGEGSRLTVL.

This chain links TRBV2 with TRBJ2-3; 13 bases align to TRBD2. V trimming: 2 bases; J trimming: 1 base; junction bases outside the gene matches: 9. The CDR3 sequence is 19 residues long. CDR1 is SNHLY and CDR2 is FYNNEI in the germline V gene. The CDR3 here is CASSESLGLAGFRTDTQYF. The CDR3 nucleotides read TGTGCCAGCAGTGAATCATTGGGACTAGCGGGGTTTCGCACAGATACGCAGTATTTT.